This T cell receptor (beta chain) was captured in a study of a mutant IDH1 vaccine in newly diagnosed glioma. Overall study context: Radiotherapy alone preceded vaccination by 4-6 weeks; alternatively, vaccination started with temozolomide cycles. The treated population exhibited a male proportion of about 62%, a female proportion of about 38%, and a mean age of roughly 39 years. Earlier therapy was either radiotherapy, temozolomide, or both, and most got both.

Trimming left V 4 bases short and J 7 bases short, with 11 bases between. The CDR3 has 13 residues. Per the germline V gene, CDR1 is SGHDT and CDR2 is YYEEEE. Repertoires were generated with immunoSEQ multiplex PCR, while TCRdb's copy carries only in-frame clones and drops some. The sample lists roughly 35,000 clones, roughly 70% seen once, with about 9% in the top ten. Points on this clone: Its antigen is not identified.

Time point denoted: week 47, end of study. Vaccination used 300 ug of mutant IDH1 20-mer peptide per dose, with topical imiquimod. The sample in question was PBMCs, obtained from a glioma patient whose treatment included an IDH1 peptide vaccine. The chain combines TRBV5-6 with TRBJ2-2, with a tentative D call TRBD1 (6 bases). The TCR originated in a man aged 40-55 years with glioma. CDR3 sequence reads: CASSQQGVGELFF. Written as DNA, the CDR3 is TGTGCCAGCAGCCAACAGGGCGTCGGGGAGCTGTTTTTT. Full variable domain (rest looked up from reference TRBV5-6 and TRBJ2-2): DAGVTQSPTHLIKTRGQQVTLRCSPKSGHDTVSWYQQALGQGPQFIFQYYEEEERQRGNFPDRFSGHQFPNYSSELNVNALLLGDSALYLCASSQQGVGELFFGEGSRLTVL.